The TCR beta chain under discussion was sequenced for a study of blood T cell repertoires in COVID-19. Overall study context: Samples of COVID-19 (acute and convalescent) were obtained from the United States, Italy and Spain. Sample material is recorded as cDNA or gDNA derived from T cells, B-cell-depleted T cells, or PBMCs.

Original handling: Quantification of nucleated cells was approximated via reference gene primer amplification. Data came from immunoSEQ multiplex PCR; TCRdb stores just in-frame clones and leaves some out. The V and J calls and clone size are taken from that table; D and trimming were inferred from the DNA. Of tens of thousands of clones in the sample, more than 60% were seen once. The CDR3 totals 15 residues. The germline V gene encodes CDR1 MNHEY and CDR2 SVGAGI. The V gene lost 0 bases and the J gene lost 4 bases, with 10 bases spanning the gap. Input material: peripheral blood. The chain is built from TRBV6-5 and TRBJ1-5; the D gene is possibly TRBD1 (5 bases). The clonotype comes from a human donor in a cohort sampled during active COVID-19. CDR3 nucleotides: TGTGCCAGCAGTTACTCAGCAGGGAGGAATCAGCCCCAGCATTTT. Amino acids: CASSYSAGRNQPQHF.